The clone carrying this T cell receptor (beta chain) turned up a few times. Amplified regions were TCR beta CDR3 sequences from RNA transcripts. First-round RT-PCR with HTBI primers amplified the TCR CDR3 region. TCRdb fed the multiplex PCR reads into MiXCR, producing one record per CDR3 protein. The data hold around 700,000 distinct CDR3 sequences, with about 19% observed a single time. The study based diagnoses on clinical symptoms, serum thyroxine and TRAb, thyroid ultrasound and orbital computed tomography. Blood dates from first hyperthyroidism diagnosis, before any ophthalmopathy symptoms. Fresh 10 ml peripheral blood yielded PBMCs. The source of the sample is a study of T cells in Graves' hyperthyroidism and ophthalmopathy. Specimen: blood. This receptor was obtained from a woman aged 50 to 65 with Graves' hyperthyroidism that later progressed to Graves' ophthalmopathy.

The CDR3 protein is CASSLRGGGEQYF. CDR3 nucleotides: TGTGCCAGCAGTTTACGGGGGGGGGGGGAGCAGTACTTC. The J gene is TRBJ2-7, the V gene TRBV12-3 or TRBV12-4, with 8 bases matching TRBD2. J lost 7 bases, V lost 2 bases, and 4 bases had no gene match. The CDR3 runs 13 residues.